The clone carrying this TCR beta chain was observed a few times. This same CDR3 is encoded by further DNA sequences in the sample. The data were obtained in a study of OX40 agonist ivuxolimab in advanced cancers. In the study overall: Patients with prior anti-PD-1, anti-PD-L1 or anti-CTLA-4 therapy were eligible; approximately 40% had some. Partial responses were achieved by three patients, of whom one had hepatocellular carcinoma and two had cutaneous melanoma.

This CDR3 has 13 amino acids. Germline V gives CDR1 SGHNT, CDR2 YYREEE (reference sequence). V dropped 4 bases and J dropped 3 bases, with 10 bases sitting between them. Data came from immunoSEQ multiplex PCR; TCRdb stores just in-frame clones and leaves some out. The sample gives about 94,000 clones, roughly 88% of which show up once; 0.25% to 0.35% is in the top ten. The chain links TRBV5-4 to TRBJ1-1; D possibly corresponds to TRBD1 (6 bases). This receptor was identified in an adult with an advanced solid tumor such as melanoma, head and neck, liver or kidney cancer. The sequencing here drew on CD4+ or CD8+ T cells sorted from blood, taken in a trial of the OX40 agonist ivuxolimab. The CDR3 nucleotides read TGTGCCAGCAGCGGGGGGACACACACTGAAGCTTTCTTT. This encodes CASSGGTHTEAFF.